This TCR beta chain was recorded in a study of blood T cell repertoires in COVID-19. The CDR3 consists of 14 residues. Germline CDR1 is KGHDR and CDR2 is SFDVKD. V lost 4 bases and J 1 base, leaving 9 bases between the germline ends. This clone came up once. This table comes from immunoSEQ multiplex PCR, and its TCRdb copy is limited to in-frame clones, with some not included. The sample lists 120,000 or so clones; about 86% were seen once. The gene calls are TRBV24-1 and TRBJ1-2; D gene ambiguous. The sequenced sample was peripheral blood. The clonotype originates from a woman in her fifties or sixties with acute or convalescent COVID-19. In DNA form, the CDR3 reads TGTGCCACCAGTGACCTGACAAGTAACTATGGCTACACCTTC. Its protein product is CATSDLTSNYGYTF.